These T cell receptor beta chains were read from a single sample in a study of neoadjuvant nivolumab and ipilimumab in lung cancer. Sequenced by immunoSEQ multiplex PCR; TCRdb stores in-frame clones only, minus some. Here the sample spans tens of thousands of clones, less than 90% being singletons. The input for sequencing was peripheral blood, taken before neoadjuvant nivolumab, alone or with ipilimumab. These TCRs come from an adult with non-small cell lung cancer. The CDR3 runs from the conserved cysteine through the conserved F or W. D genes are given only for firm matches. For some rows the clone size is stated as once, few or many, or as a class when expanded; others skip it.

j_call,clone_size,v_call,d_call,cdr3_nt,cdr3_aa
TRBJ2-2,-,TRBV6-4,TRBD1,TGTGCCAGCAGCCCGAATGGGGACAGCCCGAACACCGGGGAGCTGTTTTTT,CASSPNGDSPNTGELFF
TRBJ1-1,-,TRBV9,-,TGTGCCAGCAGCGTAGACGCGGGCATGAACACTGAAGCTTTCTTT,CASSVDAGMNTEAFF
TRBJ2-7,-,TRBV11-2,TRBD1,TGTGCCAGCAGCCCTCCTCCCGGGACAGGGAGTAAGCAGTACTTC,CASSPPPGTGSKQYF
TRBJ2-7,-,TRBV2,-,TGTGCCAGCAGTCTTCGATCTGGCAGCTACGAGCAGTACTTC,CASSLRSGSYEQYF
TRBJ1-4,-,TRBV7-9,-,TGTGCCAGCAGCTTAGGGGGATACTCAACTAATGAAAAACTGTTTTTT,CASSLGGYSTNEKLFF
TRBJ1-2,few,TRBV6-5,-,TGTGCCAGCAGTTCGAGACGGACGTTCTATGGCTACACCTTC,CASSSRRTFYGYTF
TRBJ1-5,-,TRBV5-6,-,TGTGCCAGCAGCTTGGGACGGTACAATCAGCCCCAGCATTTT,CASSLGRYNQPQHF
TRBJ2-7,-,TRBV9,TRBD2,TGTGCCAGCAGCGGCGGACTAGCGGGGGTTTTCGAGCAGTACTTC,CASSGGLAGVFEQYF
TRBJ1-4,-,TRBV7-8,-,TGTGCCAGCAGCCTCAAGACAGCGGGTAATGAAAAACTGTTTTTT,CASSLKTAGNEKLFF
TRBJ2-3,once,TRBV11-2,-,TGTGCCAGCAGCTTGGGAGGGGGTTTTCCAGATACGCAGTATTTT,CASSLGGGFPDTQYF
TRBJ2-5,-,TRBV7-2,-,TGTGCCAGCAGCTTAAGCCGGGCGCGTGAGACCCAGTACTTC,CASSLSRARETQYF